Following are 4 T cell receptor beta chains from one sample sequenced in a study of T cell responses to AZD1222 COVID-19 vaccine listed by TCRdb under 2021. Receptors were amplified or captured by the immunoSEQ multiplex PCR assay. The table comes from immuneACCESS by way of TCRdb, which keeps in-frame sequences with V and J called. Part of the clones is missing from these tables; in studies checked, under half for an unresolved V gene and the rest for unknown reasons. In this sample the table shows more than 250,000 clones, more than 85% of which occur a single time. Roughly 0.5% of the sample belongs to the ten largest clones. The sample's time point, from its label and the paper: baseline before first vaccination. Sequenced here: peripheral blood, sampled on day 0 of AZD1222 vaccination. The receptor set was obtained from an adult in good health.

The J gene is TRBJ1-6, the V gene TRBV30; the match to TRBD1 covers 10 bases. The CDR3 runs to 16 residues. The germline V gene has CDR1 GTSNPN and CDR2 SVGIG (reference sequence). Trimming took 0 bases from V and 6 from J; bases not matched to a gene: 5. The CDR3 nucleotides are TGTGCCTGGAGTGTCCCCCGGGACAGGGGTAATTCACCCCTCCACTTT. Its translation is CAWSVPRDRGNSPLHF.

The chain joins TRBV18 to TRBJ2-1; TRBD2 might be the D (6 bases). Germline V gives CDR1 KGHSH, CDR2 LQKENI. This CDR3 contains 13 residues. V was clipped by 11 bases and J by 4 bases, with 15 bases between them. CDR3 residues: CASGENIYNEQFF. The CDR3, as DNA: TGTGCCTCGGGGGAGAACATTTACAATGAGCAGTTCTTC.

The rearrangement uses TRBV18 and TRBJ2-2; a weak D match, TRBD2 (6 bases). V was cut by 6 bases and J by 6 bases, with 11 bases left in between. In germline, CDR1 is KGHSH, CDR2 LQKENI. The CDR3 sequence is 13 residues long. The CDR3 reads CASSSGEAGELFF. The CDR3 region has the DNA TGTGCCAGCTCTTCGGGGGAGGCCGGGGAGCTGTTTTTT. The whole variable domain, remainder taken from reference TRBV18 and TRBJ2-2, is NAGVMQNPRHLVRRRGQEARLRCSPMKGHSHVYWYRQLPEEGLKFMVYLQKENIIDESGMPKERFSAEFPKEGPSILRIQQVVRGDSAAYFCASSSGEAGELFFGEGSRLTVL.

The chain is built from TRBV19 and TRBJ2-5; D not resolved. Per germline, CDR1 LNHDA and CDR2 SQIVND (reference sequence). The CDR3 sequence is 14 residues long. Trimming removed 2 bases from V and 1 base from J, with 8 bases in between. This CDR3 is CASSIRAVQETQYF. The DNA for the CDR3 is TGTGCCAGTAGTATAAGGGCAGTCCAAGAGACCCAGTACTTC.